This T cell receptor beta chain came from a study of T cells in Graves' hyperthyroidism and ophthalmopathy. Study findings and constraints: Within blood appeared most thyroid clonotypes that had expanded above 0.001.

Uncontrolled infection, other autoimmune disease, pregnancy or lactation disqualified patients from enrolment. As to this clonotype: Its antigen remains unknown. A clone one base away is much larger, so this may be a read error.

Amplification targeted TCR beta CDR3 regions from RNA transcripts. With the HTBI primer set, the TCR CDR3 went through a first round of RT-PCR. TCRdb analysed the multiplex PCR reads with MiXCR anew, one entry per CDR3 protein. This table has roughly 840,000 distinct CDR3 sequences, approximately 40% appearing once. The CDR3 totals 15 residues. Germline CDR1 is SNHLY and CDR2 is FYNNEI. Sequences were obtained from blood. The chain is built from TRBV2 and TRBJ2-7; 7 bases fit TRBD1. The sequence came from a man between 18 and 35 years old with Graves' hyperthyroidism. This CDR3 reads CASNEEQGIGYEQYF. As DNA, the CDR3 is TGTGCCAGCAATGAAGAACAGGGGATAGGGTACGAGCAGTACTTC.